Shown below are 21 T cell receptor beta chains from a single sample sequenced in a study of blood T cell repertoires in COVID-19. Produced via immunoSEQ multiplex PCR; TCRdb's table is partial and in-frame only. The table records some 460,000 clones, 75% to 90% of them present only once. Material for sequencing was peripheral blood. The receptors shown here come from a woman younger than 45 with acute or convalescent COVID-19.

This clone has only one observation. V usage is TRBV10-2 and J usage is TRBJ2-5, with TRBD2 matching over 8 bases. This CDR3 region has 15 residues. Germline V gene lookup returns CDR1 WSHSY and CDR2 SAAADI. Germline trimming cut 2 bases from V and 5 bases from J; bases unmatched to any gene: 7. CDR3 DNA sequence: TGCGCCAGCAGTGAGACTCGGGGGGGGCGGGAGACCCAGTACTTC. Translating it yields CASSETRGGRETQYF.

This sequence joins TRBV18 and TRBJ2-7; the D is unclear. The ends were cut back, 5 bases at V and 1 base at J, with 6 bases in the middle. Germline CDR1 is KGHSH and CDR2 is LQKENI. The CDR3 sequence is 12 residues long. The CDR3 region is CASSTESYEQYF. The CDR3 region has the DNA TGTGCCAGCTCAACAGAGTCCTACGAGCAGTACTTC.

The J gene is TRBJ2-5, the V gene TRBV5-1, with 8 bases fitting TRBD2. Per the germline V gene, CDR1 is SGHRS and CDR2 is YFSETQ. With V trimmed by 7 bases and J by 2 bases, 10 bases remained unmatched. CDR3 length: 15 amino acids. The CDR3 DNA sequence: TGCGCCAGCGGACGGGAGGGCTCCTTTCAAGAGACCCAGTACTTC. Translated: CASGREGSFQETQYF.

Here the CDR3 reads CASSAGQGRDEQFF. The CDR3 coding sequence is TGCGCCAGCAGTGCGGGACAGGGGCGTGATGAGCAGTTCTTC. The chain uses TRBV10-1 and TRBJ2-1; TRBD1 agrees at 10 bases. CDR1 is WNHNN, CDR2 SYGVQD, per germline (reference sequence). The CDR3 extends over 14 amino acids. The trim removed 4 bases at V and 8 bases at J, leaving 5 bases unmatched.

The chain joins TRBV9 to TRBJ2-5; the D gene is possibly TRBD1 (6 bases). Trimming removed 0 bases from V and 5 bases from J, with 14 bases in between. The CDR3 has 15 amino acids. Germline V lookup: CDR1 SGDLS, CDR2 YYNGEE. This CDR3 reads CASSVATGLGETQYF. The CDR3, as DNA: TGTGCCAGCAGCGTAGCAACAGGGCTTGGGGAGACCCAGTACTTC.

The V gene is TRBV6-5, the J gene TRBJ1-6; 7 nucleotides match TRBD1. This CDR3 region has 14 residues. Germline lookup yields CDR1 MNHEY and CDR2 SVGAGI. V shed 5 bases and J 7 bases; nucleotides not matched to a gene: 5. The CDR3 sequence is CASSIYRGNSPLHF. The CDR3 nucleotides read TGTGCCAGCAGTATATACAGGGGAAATTCACCCCTCCACTTT.

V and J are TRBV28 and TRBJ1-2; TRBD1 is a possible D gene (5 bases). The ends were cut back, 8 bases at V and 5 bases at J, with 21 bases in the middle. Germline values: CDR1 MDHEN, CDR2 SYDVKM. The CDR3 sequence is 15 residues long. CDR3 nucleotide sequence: TGTGCCAGCCTCAGGGCAGGGTCGTTATTATATGGCTACACCTTC. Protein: CASLRAGSLLYGYTF.

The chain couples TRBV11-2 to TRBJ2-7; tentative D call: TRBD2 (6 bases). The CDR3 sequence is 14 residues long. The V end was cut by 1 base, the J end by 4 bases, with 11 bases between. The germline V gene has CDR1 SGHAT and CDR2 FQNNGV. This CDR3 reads CASSLGGGVYEQYF. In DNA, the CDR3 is TGTGCCAGCAGCTTAGGGGGCGGGGTATACGAGCAGTACTTC.

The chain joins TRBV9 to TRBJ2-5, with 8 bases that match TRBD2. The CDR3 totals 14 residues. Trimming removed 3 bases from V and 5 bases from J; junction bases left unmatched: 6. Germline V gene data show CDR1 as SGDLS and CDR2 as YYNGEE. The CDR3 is CASSGAGEVETQYF. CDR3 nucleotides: TGTGCCAGCAGCGGAGCGGGGGAGGTGGAGACCCAGTACTTC.

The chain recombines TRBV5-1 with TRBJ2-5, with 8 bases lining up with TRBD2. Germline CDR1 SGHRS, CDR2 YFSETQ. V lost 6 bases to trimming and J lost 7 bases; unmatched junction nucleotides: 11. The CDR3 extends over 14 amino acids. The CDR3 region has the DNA TGCGCCAGCATGAACACTAGCGGCGTTGTGACCCAGTACTTC. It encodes CASMNTSGVVTQYF.

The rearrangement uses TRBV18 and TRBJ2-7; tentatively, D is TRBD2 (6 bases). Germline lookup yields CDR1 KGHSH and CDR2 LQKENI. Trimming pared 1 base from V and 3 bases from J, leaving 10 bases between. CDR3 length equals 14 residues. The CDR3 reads CASSPQRDFYEQYF. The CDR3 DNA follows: TGTGCCAGCTCACCACAAAGGGACTTCTACGAGCAGTACTTC.

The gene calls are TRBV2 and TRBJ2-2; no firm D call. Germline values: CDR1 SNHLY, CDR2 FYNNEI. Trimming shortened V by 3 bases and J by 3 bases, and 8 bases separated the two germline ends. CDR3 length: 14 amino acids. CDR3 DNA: TGTGCCAGCAGTGAGATCTACGACACCGGGGAGCTGTTTTTT. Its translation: CASSEIYDTGELFF.

The CDR3 here is CASSLLGGGTEAFF. DNA for the CDR3: TGTGCCAGCAGTTTATTAGGGGGTGGAACTGAAGCTTTCTTT. The chain uses TRBV27 and TRBJ1-1, with D possibly matching TRBD1 (6 bases). Germline-derived CDR1 and CDR2 are MNHEY and SMNVEV (reference sequence). V was trimmed by 1 base and J by 5 bases, leaving 11 bases between them. This CDR3 is built from 14 residues.

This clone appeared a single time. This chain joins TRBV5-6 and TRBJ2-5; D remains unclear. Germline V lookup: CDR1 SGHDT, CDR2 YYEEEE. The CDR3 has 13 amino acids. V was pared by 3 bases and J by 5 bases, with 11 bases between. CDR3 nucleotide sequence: TGTGCCAGCAGCTACAGTCCGGTGGAGACCCAGTACTTC. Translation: CASSYSPVETQYF.

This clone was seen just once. The CDR3 coding sequence is TGCGCCAGCAGCCCACGCTTCGGAGGGGGAAACACCATATATTTT. As protein: CASSPRFGGGNTIYF. V gene TRBV4-1 combines with J gene TRBJ1-3; D not certain. Germline CDR1 reads MGHRA; CDR2 reads YSYEKL. The germline V and J ends were trimmed by 4 bases and 4 bases, with 14 bases remaining between them. The CDR3 spans 15 residues.

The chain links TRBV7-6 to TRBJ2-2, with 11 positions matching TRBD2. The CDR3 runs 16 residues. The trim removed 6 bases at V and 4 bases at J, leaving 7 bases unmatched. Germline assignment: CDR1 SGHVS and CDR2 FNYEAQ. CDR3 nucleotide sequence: TGTGCCAGCAGTATAGCGGGGGGGCCTAGCACCGGGGAGCTGTTTTTT. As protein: CASSIAGGPSTGELFF.

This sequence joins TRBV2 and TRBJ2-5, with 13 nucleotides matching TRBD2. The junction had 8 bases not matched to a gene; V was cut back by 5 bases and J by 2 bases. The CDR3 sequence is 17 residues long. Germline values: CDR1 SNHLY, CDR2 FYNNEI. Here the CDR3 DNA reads TGTGCCAGCAGTCGTCCGGGACTAGCGGGGCATCAAGAGACCCAGTACTTC. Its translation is CASSRPGLAGHQETQYF.

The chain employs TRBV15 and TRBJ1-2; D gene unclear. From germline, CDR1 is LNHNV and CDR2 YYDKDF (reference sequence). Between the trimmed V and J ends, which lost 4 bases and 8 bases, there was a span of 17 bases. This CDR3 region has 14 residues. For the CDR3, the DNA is TGTGCCACCAGCACGGGTGACTTCACCGGGGGCTACACCTTC. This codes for CATSTGDFTGGYTF.

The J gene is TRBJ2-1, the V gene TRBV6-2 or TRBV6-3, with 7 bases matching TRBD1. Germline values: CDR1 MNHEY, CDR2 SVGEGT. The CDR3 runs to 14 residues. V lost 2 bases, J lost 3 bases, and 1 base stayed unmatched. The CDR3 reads CASSYAGGYNEQFF. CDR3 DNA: TGTGCCAGCAGTTACGCAGGGGGCTACAATGAGCAGTTCTTC.

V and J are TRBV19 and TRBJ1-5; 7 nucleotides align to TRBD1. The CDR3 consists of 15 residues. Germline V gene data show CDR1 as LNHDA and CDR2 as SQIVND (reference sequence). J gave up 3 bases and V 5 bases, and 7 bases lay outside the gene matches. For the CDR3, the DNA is TGTGCCAGTAGTTCCAAGGGGGCTTACAATCAGCCCCAGCATTTT. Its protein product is CASSSKGAYNQPQHF.

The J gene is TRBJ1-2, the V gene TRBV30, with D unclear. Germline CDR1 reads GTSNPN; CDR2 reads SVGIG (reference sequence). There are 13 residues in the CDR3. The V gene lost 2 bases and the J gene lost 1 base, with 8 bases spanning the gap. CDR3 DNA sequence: TGTGCCTGGAGTCGGGGAATTAACTATGGCTACACCTTC. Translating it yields CAWSRGINYGYTF. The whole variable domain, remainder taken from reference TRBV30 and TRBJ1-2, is SQTIHQWPATLVQPVGSPLSLECTVEGTSNPNLYWYRQAAGRGLQLLFYSVGIGQISSEVPQNLSASRPQDRQFILSSKKLLLSDSGFYLCAWSRGINYGYTFGSGTRLTVV.